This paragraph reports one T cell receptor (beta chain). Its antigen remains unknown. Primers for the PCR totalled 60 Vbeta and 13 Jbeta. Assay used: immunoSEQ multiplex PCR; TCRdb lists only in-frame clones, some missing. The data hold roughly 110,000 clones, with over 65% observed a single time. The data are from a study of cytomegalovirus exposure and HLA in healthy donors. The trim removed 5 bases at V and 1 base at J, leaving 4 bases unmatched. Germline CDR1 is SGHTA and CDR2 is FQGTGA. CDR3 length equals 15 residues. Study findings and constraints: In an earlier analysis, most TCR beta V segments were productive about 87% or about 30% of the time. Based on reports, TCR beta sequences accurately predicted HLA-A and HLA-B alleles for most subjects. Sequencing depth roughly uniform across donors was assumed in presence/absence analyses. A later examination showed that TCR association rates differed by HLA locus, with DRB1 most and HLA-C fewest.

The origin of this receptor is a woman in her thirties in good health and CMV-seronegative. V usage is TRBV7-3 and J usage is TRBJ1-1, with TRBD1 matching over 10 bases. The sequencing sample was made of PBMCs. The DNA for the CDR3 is TGTGCCAGCAGCCTCCGGGACAGGGGGAACACTGAAGCTTTCTTT. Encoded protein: CASSLRDRGNTEAFF.